These 19 T cell receptor beta chains came from one sample sequenced in a study of OX40 agonist ivuxolimab in advanced cancers. Libraries were constructed by the immunoSEQ multiplex PCR assay. The table comes from immuneACCESS by way of TCRdb, which keeps in-frame sequences with V and J called. Part of the clones is missing from these tables; in studies checked, under half for an unresolved V gene and the rest for unknown reasons. The sample yields tens of thousands of clones; roughly 85% were counted once. More than 13% of the sample rests with the top ten. Sequencing was performed on CD4+ or CD8+ T cells sorted from blood, taken in a trial of the OX40 agonist ivuxolimab. These receptors originate from an adult with an advanced solid tumor such as melanoma, head and neck, liver or kidney cancer.

This chain uses TRBV4-2 with TRBJ1-2, with 10 bases fitting TRBD1. The CDR3 loop spans 17 amino acids. The germline V gene encodes CDR1 LGHNA and CDR2 YNFKEQ. J was trimmed by 0 bases and V by 0 bases; bases with no gene match: 4. The CDR3 reads CASSQDGDRGANYGYTF. DNA for the CDR3: TGTGCCAGCAGCCAAGATGGGGACAGGGGAGCTAACTATGGCTACACCTTC.

The V gene is TRBV7-8, the J gene TRBJ1-4; possibly TRBD1 for D (6 bases). The CDR3 consists of 16 residues. Trimming stripped 0 bases from V and 0 bases from J, with 8 bases between. Germline CDR1 is SGHVS and CDR2 is FQNEAQ. The CDR3 loop is CASSLAGAATNEKLFF. The CDR3 nucleotides read TGTGCCAGCAGCTTAGCGGGGGCAGCAACTAATGAAAAACTGTTTTTT. Full variable domain (missing parts from reference TRBV7-8 and TRBJ1-4): GAGVSQSPRYKVAKRGQDVALRCDPISGHVSLFWYQQALGQGPEFLTYFQNEAQLDKSGLPSDRFFAERPEGSVSTLKIQRTQQEDSAVYLCASSLAGAATNEKLFFGSGTQLSVL.

The rearrangement joins TRBV15 to TRBJ1-1; D is unresolved. Trimming shortened V by 0 bases and J by 1 base, and 18 bases separated the two germline ends. Looked up from germline, CDR1 is LNHNV and CDR2 is YYDKDF (reference sequence). The CDR3 has 18 residues. The CDR3 sequence: CATSRDPPRGRENTEAFF. CDR3 bases: TGTGCCACCAGCAGAGATCCCCCGCGTGGACGGGAGAACACTGAAGCTTTCTTT.

The rearrangement links TRBV4-1 to TRBJ1-1, with 8 bases fitting TRBD1. The CDR3 length is 14 residues. Germline-derived CDR1 and CDR2 are MGHRA and YSYEKL. Trimming removed 0 bases from V and 6 bases from J; junction bases left unmatched: 3. In nucleotides, the CDR3 is TGCGCCAGCAGCCAAGAGGGACAGGTCCCTGAAGCTTTCTTT. This gives the protein CASSQEGQVPEAFF.

The gene calls are TRBV29-1 and TRBJ2-1; the D gene is possibly TRBD2 (6 bases). The CDR3 covers 14 residues. V was cut by 7 bases and J by 4 bases, with 17 bases left in between. CDR1 is SQVTM and CDR2 is ANQGSEA in the germline V gene. The CDR3 nucleotides read TGCAGCGCTCCGGCCGGGAGCGGTTACAATGAGCAGTTCTTC. Translated, it gives CSAPAGSGYNEQFF.

V gene TRBV28 combines with J gene TRBJ1-5; weak D call: TRBD1 (6 bases). The length of the CDR3 is 16 residues. V lost 5 bases to trimming and J lost 6 bases, with 20 bases between them. Germline CDR1 MDHEN, CDR2 SYDVKM. The CDR3 DNA reads as TGTGCCAGCAGTCCCGGACAGCTGGGGGAAACTCAGCCCCAGCATTTT. Its translation: CASSPGQLGETQPQHF. The variable domain in full, completed from reference TRBV28 and TRBJ1-5, reads DVKVTQSSRYLVKRTGEKVFLECVQDMDHENMFWYRQDPGLGLRLIYFSYDVKMKEKGDIPEGYSVSREKKERFSLILESASTNQTSMYLCASSPGQLGETQPQHFGDGTRLSIL.

The J gene is TRBJ2-1, the V gene TRBV28, with 9 bases that match TRBD1. The length of the CDR3 is 20 residues. V was pared by 5 bases and J by 0 bases, with 17 bases of the junction left unmatched. Looked up from germline, CDR1 is MDHEN and CDR2 is SYDVKM. As DNA, the CDR3 is TGTGCCAGCAGTATACCCCGGGACAGGGTCTTCACGAGCTCCTACAATGAGCAGTTCTTC. As protein: CASSIPRDRVFTSSYNEQFF.

This clone has only one observation. This rearrangement joins TRBV7-9 to TRBJ2-1; TRBD2 aligns across 8 bases. This CDR3 region has 16 residues. Germline trimming cut 5 bases from V and 2 bases from J; bases unmatched to any gene: 8. Germline CDR1 SEHNR, CDR2 FQNEAQ (reference sequence). The DNA for the CDR3 is TGTGCCAGCAGCGCCAGGGTAGCGGGACCCTACAATGAGCAGTTCTTC. Amino acid sequence: CASSARVAGPYNEQFF.

V usage is TRBV6-5 and J usage is TRBJ2-5, with unresolved D. This CDR3 is 13 amino acids long. Germline V gene sequence: CDR1 MNHEY, CDR2 SVGAGI. The V end was cut by 2 bases, the J end by 10 bases, with 14 bases between. CDR3 DNA: TGTGCCAGCAGTTACAGTATAACCTCCGACCAGTACTTC. Residues: CASSYSITSDQYF.

The chain employs TRBV9 and TRBJ1-5, with TRBD1 matching 7 bases. The ends lost 0 bases at V and 0 bases at J; junction bases unmatched: 0. CDR1 is SGDLS and CDR2 is YYNGEE in the germline V gene. The CDR3 totals 15 residues. The DNA for the CDR3 is TGTGCCAGCAGCGTAGGGGACAGTAGCAATCAGCCCCAGCATTTT. It yields the protein CASSVGDSSNQPQHF.

The V and J genes are TRBV5-8 and TRBJ2-1; 7 bases align to TRBD2. Germline trimming cut 0 bases from V and 8 bases from J; bases unmatched to any gene: 8. The length of the CDR3 is 15 residues. Germline-derived CDR1 and CDR2 are SGHTS and YDEGEE. In nucleotides, the CDR3 is TGTGCCAGCAGCTTGGCGGCGGGAGTCAGCGATGAGCAGTTCTTC. This gives the protein CASSLAAGVSDEQFF.

The V call is TRBV7-9, the J call TRBJ2-5; 7 bases are shared with TRBD2. V was pared by 6 bases and J by 5 bases, with 12 bases of the junction left unmatched. Germline lookup yields CDR1 SEHNR and CDR2 FQNEAQ (reference sequence). The CDR3 runs 15 residues. CDR3 residues: CASRGSSGVVETQYF. The CDR3 region has the DNA TGTGCCAGCAGGGGGTCGAGCGGGGTGGTGGAGACCCAGTACTTC.

This chain connects TRBV30 to TRBJ2-7; D not certain. Trimming stripped 3 bases from V and 6 bases from J, with 12 bases between. CDR1 GTSNPN and CDR2 SVGIG come from the germline V gene (reference sequence). This CDR3 is 12 amino acids long. The CDR3 loop reads CAWRPPAGEQYF. CDR3 in DNA: TGTGCCTGGAGGCCCCCGGCTGGCGAGCAGTACTTC.

The CDR3 here is CAIRGLAEFGTQYF. Written as DNA, the CDR3 is TGTGCCATCAGGGGACTAGCGGAATTTGGGACCCAGTACTTC. The gene calls are TRBV10-3 and TRBJ2-5, with 11 bases that match TRBD2. The CDR3 length is 14 residues. Germline values: CDR1 ENHRY, CDR2 SYGVKD. With 6 bases clipped from V and 7 bases from J, the junction kept 7 bases outside the gene matches.

CDR3 sequence: CASSISRSYNEQFF. CDR3 sequence (DNA): TGTGCCAGTAGTATTTCCAGGTCCTACAATGAGCAGTTCTTC. J is TRBJ2-1 and V is TRBV19; no reliable D call. In germline, CDR1 is LNHDA, CDR2 SQIVND (reference sequence). The CDR3 contains 14 residues. V lost 3 bases and J 1 base, leaving 7 bases between the germline ends.

The chain joins TRBV6-4 to TRBJ2-1; 9 bases fit TRBD2. Germline V gives CDR1 MRHNA, CDR2 SNTAGT. J gave up 8 bases and V 2 bases, and 7 bases lay outside the gene matches. The CDR3 spans 15 residues. In DNA form, the CDR3 reads TGTGCCAGCAGTGACAGTAGCGGGAGCGTCGATGAGCAGTTCTTC. This translates into CASSDSSGSVDEQFF.

A word on this clone: At one boundary the junction diverges from the germline segment, which might be a read error. This chain connects TRBV25-1 to TRBJ2-5; D is possibly TRBD1 or TRBD2 (5 bases each). Germline V lookup: CDR1 MGHDK, CDR2 SYGVNS. There are 16 residues in the CDR3. CDR3 coding DNA: TGTGCCAGCAGTGATAGGGGAGTCCTCGGGGCAGAGACCCGGTACTTC. Its protein is CASSDRGVLGAETRYF.

The rearrangement links TRBV6-1 to TRBJ1-1, with TRBD1 matching 10 bases. CDR1 is MNHNS, CDR2 SASEGT, per germline. With V trimmed by 9 bases and J by 1 base, 5 bases remained unmatched. This CDR3 comprises 14 residues. CDR3 coding DNA: TGTGCCAGTGACAGGGGGCGGTGGAACACTGAAGCTTTCTTT. Protein product: CASDRGRWNTEAFF.

The genes are TRBV29-1 and TRBJ1-2, with a weak D call TRBD1 (5 bases). The CDR3 covers 13 residues. With 3 bases removed from V and 8 bases from J, the gap between germline ends came to 16 bases. CDR1 and CDR2 (germline): SQVTM, ANQGSEA. For the CDR3, the DNA is TGCAGCGTTGAGGGGGTGCGCGCGGAGGGCTACACCTTC. This encodes CSVEGVRAEGYTF.